The entry below gives a single TCR beta chain sequence along with its context. Sequencing used immunoSEQ multiplex PCR; TCRdb keeps in-frame clones, though not all of them. The data show about 89,000 clones, around 94% seen once. Trimming left V 3 bases short and J 9 bases short, with 18 bases between. Germline V gene lookup returns CDR1 SGHTA and CDR2 FQGNSA. The CDR3 has 14 residues. The sample belongs to a study of T cell changes during pregnancy in multiple sclerosis. The TCR originated in a female donor with multiple sclerosis, enrolled in a pregnancy study. The material sequenced was peripheral blood, taken in the third trimester of pregnancy. The chain joins TRBV7-2 to TRBJ2-7, with a possible D match to TRBD1 (6 bases). The chain's CDR3 is CASSLGTGSTRQYF. The CDR3 DNA is TGTGCCAGCAGCTTGGGTACAGGGAGTACGAGGCAGTACTTC.